The rows below give T cell receptor beta chains drawn from one sample of a study of memory CD4+ T cells and cytomegalovirus serostatus. TCRdb's table, derived via immunoSEQ multiplex PCR, lists solely in-frame clones and lacks some. The sample has about 56,000 clones, about three quarters seen once. Input material: memory CD4+ T cells from blood. Receptors originate from an adult in good health and CMV-seropositive. CDR3s include the opening cysteine and the closing phenylalanine or tryptophan. The D gene is left open where the match is weak. Part of the rows lack a size; the others show once, few, many or a class for expanded clones.

J gene	V gene	clone size	D gene	CDR3 protein	CDR3 DNA
TRBJ2-7	TRBV27	.	TRBD1	CASSLGDRGAYEQYF	TGTGCCAGCAGTTTAGGGGACAGAGGAGCCTACGAGCAGTACTTC
TRBJ2-1	TRBV7-9	few	TRBD2	CASTQRERGEQFF	TGTGCCAGCACCCAGCGGGAGAGGGGAGAGCAGTTCTTC
TRBJ2-7	TRBV4-2	.	.	CASSQTPKTAHSYEQYF	TGTGCCAGCAGTCAAACCCCGAAAACAGCGCACTCCTACGAGCAGTACTTC
TRBJ2-5	TRBV18	.	.	CASSPRERETQYF	TGTGCCAGCTCACCCAGAGAGCGGGAGACCCAGTACTTC
TRBJ2-1	TRBV11-2	.	.	CASSLEGLRRSYNEQFF	TGTGCCAGCAGCTTAGAAGGTTTGAGGAGGTCCTACAATGAGCAGTTCTTC
TRBJ1-2	TRBV11-2	many	.	CASSLSVKTNYGYTF	TGTGCCAGCAGCTTATCGGTGAAAACTAACTATGGCTACACCTTC
TRBJ2-6	TRBV11-3	.	.	CASSLGGGRSGANVLTF	TGTGCCAGCAGCTTAGGTGGAGGGCGCTCTGGGGCCAACGTCCTGACTTTC
TRBJ1-1	TRBV6-6	.	.	CASSYSTVYTEAFF	TGTGCCAGCAGTTATTCGACAGTCTACACTGAAGCTTTCTTT
TRBJ2-7	TRBV28	.	.	CASSLSDYEQYF	TGTGCCAGCAGTTTATCAGACTACGAGCAGTACTTC
TRBJ1-2	TRBV18	.	TRBD1	CASSPLDREGGYTF	TGTGCCAGCTCACCGCTGGACAGGGAAGGAGGCTACACCTTC
TRBJ2-5	TRBV27	.	TRBD2	CASSLDGAGSGTRTQYF	TGTGCCAGCAGTTTAGACGGGGCAGGTAGCGGGACGCGGACCCAGTACTTC
TRBJ2-6	TRBV28	.	.	CASSVTGSGANVLTF	TGTGCCAGCAGTGTTACAGGGTCTGGGGCCAACGTCCTGACTTTC
TRBJ2-1	TRBV18	once	.	CASSANGGGGIYNEQFF	TGTGCCAGCTCAGCCAACGGCGGAGGAGGAATCTACAATGAGCAGTTCTTC
TRBJ2-2	TRBV5-1	.	.	CASSLAETGRGGELFF	TGCGCCAGCAGCTTGGCGGAAACTGGACGGGGCGGGGAGCTGTTTTTT
TRBJ1-5	TRBV29-1	.	TRBD1	CSVASTGVQPQHF	TGCAGCGTCGCATCTACAGGGGTTCAGCCCCAGCATTTT
TRBJ1-1	TRBV7-9	.	TRBD1	CASRPQGGMNTEAFF	TGTGCCAGCAGACCTCAGGGGGGAATGAACACTGAAGCTTTCTTT
TRBJ2-6	TRBV28	.	.	CASSWGGGANVLTF	TGTGCCAGCAGTTGGGGAGGTGGGGCCAACGTCCTGACTTTC
TRBJ1-1	TRBV10-2	.	.	CASIQGTLANTEAFF	TGCGCCAGCATCCAGGGGACTCTAGCGAACACTGAAGCTTTCTTT
TRBJ2-5	TRBV5-1	.	TRBD1	CASSSEQGAFGETQYF	TGCGCCAGCAGCTCTGAACAGGGGGCTTTTGGAGAGACCCAGTACTTC
TRBJ2-7	TRBV18	.	TRBD1	CASSPTGGSWEQYF	TGTGCCAGCTCACCGACAGGGGGCAGCTGGGAGCAGTACTTC
TRBJ1-1	TRBV27	.	.	CASSFDIFSEAFF	TGTGCCAGCAGTTTTGATATTTTCTCTGAAGCTTTCTTT
TRBJ1-1	TRBV5-1	few	.	CASSPRTAANTEAFF	TGCGCCAGCAGCCCGAGGACGGCTGCGAACACTGAAGCTTTCTTT
TRBJ2-3	TRBV5-1	.	.	CASSLFSGVTDTQYF	TGCGCCAGCAGCTTGTTTTCAGGGGTCACAGATACGCAGTATTTT
TRBJ2-3	TRBV5-6	.	.	CASSLKGVWVTDTQYF	TGTGCCAGCAGCCTGAAAGGGGTGTGGGTCACAGATACGCAGTATTTT
TRBJ2-7	TRBV28	.	TRBD2	CASSSTGLAGGYEQYF	TGTGCCAGCAGTTCCACGGGACTAGCGGGAGGATACGAGCAGTACTTC
TRBJ1-5	TRBV5-4	.	.	CASSFWGSGQPQHF	TGTGCCAGCAGCTTTTGGGGCTCGGGTCAGCCCCAGCATTTT
TRBJ1-5	TRBV5-1	.	TRBD1	CASSRGTGSSNQPQHF	TGCGCCAGCAGCCGAGGGACAGGTTCCAGCAATCAGCCCCAGCATTTT
TRBJ2-2	TRBV28	.	TRBD2	CASSFPRTSGHTGELFF	TGTGCCAGCAGTTTCCCTCGGACTAGCGGCCACACCGGGGAGCTGTTTTTT
TRBJ1-2	TRBV30	few	.	CAWRRATMGAYGYTF	TGTGCCTGGAGAAGGGCAACTATGGGAGCCTATGGCTACACCTTC
TRBJ2-5	TRBV13	.	TRBD1	CASSVRQGGETQYF	TGTGCCAGCAGCGTACGACAGGGCGGGGAGACCCAGTACTTC
TRBJ1-4	TRBV25-1	.	.	CASSEFARARYEKLFF	TGTGCCAGCAGTGAATTTGCGAGGGCGCGGTATGAAAAACTGTTTTTT
TRBJ1-2	TRBV5-1	.	.	CASRTGEVDIGYTF	TGCGCCAGCCGCACCGGAGAGGTCGATATCGGCTACACCTTC
TRBJ2-7	TRBV6-1	.	TRBD2	CASTTGTSALFEQYF	TGTGCCAGTACTACCGGGACTAGCGCCTTGTTCGAGCAGTACTTC
TRBJ1-1	TRBV29-1	.	.	CSAAGLLNTEAFF	TGCAGCGCCGCGGGACTCCTGAACACTGAAGCTTTCTTT
TRBJ1-4	TRBV6-1	few	.	CASIRAGGNEKLFF	TGTGCCAGCATCAGGGCGGGGGGTAATGAAAAACTGTTTTTT
TRBJ2-5	TRBV5-1	.	TRBD2	CASSLISGGPETQYF	TGCGCCAGCAGCTTGATATCGGGAGGGCCCGAGACCCAGTACTTC
TRBJ2-7	TRBV7-2	.	TRBD2	CASSFGTRVYEQYF	TGTGCCAGCAGCTTCGGGACTAGAGTCTACGAGCAGTACTTC
TRBJ2-3	TRBV4-3	.	TRBD2	CASSQGDSGGFDTQYF	TGCGCCAGCAGCCAAGGAGATAGCGGGGGTTTCGATACGCAGTATTTT
TRBJ1-2	TRBV11-2	.	TRBD1	CASSFSGTGGGGYTF	TGTGCCAGCAGCTTCTCCGGGACAGGGGGTGGTGGCTACACCTTC
TRBJ1-2	TRBV7-9	few	.	CAGSRVDYGYTF	TGTGCCGGGTCCAGGGTAGACTATGGCTACACCTTC
TRBJ1-1	TRBV7-3	.	.	CASSLYGGTTEAFF	TGTGCCAGCAGCTTATATGGGGGTACCACTGAAGCTTTCTTT
TRBJ1-3	TRBV18	.	.	CASSPNSGLISGNTIYF	TGTGCCAGCTCACCCAATTCGGGCCTCATATCTGGAAACACCATATATTTT
TRBJ1-1	TRBV6-6	few	.	CASSPGGTEAFF	TGTGCCAGCAGTCCCGGGGGGACTGAAGCTTTCTTT
TRBJ2-3	TRBV15	.	TRBD2	CATSRGTSGVTDTQYF	TGTGCCACCAGCAGAGGGACTAGCGGGGTCACAGATACGCAGTATTTT